This is a list of T cell receptor beta chains from one sample in a study of blood T cell repertoires in COVID-19. Measured with immunoSEQ multiplex PCR; TCRdb has only the in-frame clones, and not every one. The data hold fewer than 200,000 clones, with about 91% observed a single time. The sequencing input was peripheral blood. These receptors were taken from a woman between 45 and 65 years old with acute or convalescent COVID-19. CDR3s include the opening cysteine and the closing phenylalanine or tryptophan. The order of the fields is V gene, CDR3 protein.

TRBV7-2 | CASSPRGLSNQPQHF
TRBV2 | CASSDARVSTDTQYF
TRBV11-2 | CASSSMGGGATYEQYF
TRBV10-2 | CASTGARTGENTEAFF
TRBV7-2 | CASRRNQGYEQYF
TRBV14 | CASSPLAGLTDTQYF
TRBV5-4 | CASSWNQGSHEQYF
TRBV6-5 | CASSYTSGVGDTQYF
TRBV7-2 | CASSLGGPPNQPQHF
TRBV7-3 | CASSLFGGDNTDTQYF
TRBV6-2/TRBV6-3 | CASSYGTSGRPSTDTQYF
TRBV20-1 | CSARHGNEQYF
TRBV10-3 | CAISEGPGGPGELFF
TRBV6-6 | CASSPTGGPVSGNTIYF
TRBV5-1 | CASSSLNTSPEQYF
TRBV7-3 | CASSTGLSTDTQYF
TRBV20-1 | CSGGRDTQYF
TRBV20-1 | CSLGVGEAFF
TRBV6-2/TRBV6-3 | CASSYGAFYSNQPQHF
TRBV5-1 | CASSSGTGTHTQYF
TRBV5-6 | CASSVGQSRYEQYF
TRBV6-2/TRBV6-3 | CASSYQGYTEAFF
TRBV19 | CASSTETGWSYEQYF
TRBV7-7 | CASSRGQGIGELFF
TRBV25-1 | CASSAPGLSYNEQFF
TRBV5-8 | CASSSIILAAANNEQFF
TRBV19 | CASSTTGLSGYTF
TRBV25-1 | CASSEAGTVRETQYF
TRBV7-2 | CASSLSQGGNTGELFF
TRBV19 | CASSSQWVSSNQPQHF
TRBV6-5 | CASSSDVQGVNQPQHF
TRBV2 | CASSEGQGVSGELFF
TRBV29-1 | CSVIAGRDRPPDSQYF
TRBV30 | CAWSSSRAGNSPLHF
TRBV10-3 | CAISDRITSGVRGEQFF
TRBV4-1 | CASSQADRIGSGGYTF
TRBV6-6 | CASATRDTQYF
TRBV10-3 | CAISQGQPNYGYTF
TRBV10-3 | CAIRAERDTGELFF
TRBV3-1/TRBV3-2 | CASSRDRYGYTF
TRBV9 | CASSVARSNYGYTF
TRBV6-2/TRBV6-3 | CASSRQRDQPQHF
TRBV6-2/TRBV6-3 | CASSRDSHQPQHF
TRBV9 | CASSVGGPLNTNEKLFF